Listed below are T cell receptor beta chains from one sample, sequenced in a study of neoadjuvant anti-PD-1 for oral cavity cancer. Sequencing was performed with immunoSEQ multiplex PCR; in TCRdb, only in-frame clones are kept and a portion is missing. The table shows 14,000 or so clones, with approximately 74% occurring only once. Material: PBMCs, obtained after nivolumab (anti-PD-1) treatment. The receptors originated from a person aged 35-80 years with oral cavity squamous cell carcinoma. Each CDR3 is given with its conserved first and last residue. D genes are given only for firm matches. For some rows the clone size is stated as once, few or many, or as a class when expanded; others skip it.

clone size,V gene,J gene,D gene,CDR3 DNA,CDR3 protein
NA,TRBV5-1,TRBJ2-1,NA,TGCGCCAGCAGCTCTGAGGGGGGCTCGCTAAGCTCCTACAATGAGCAGTTCTTC,CASSSEGGSLSSYNEQFF
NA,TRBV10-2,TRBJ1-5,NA,TGCGCCAGCAGAGCCCTTGGGTACAATCAGCCCCAGCATTTT,CASRALGYNQPQHF
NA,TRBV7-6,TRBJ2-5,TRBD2,TGTGCCAGCAGCCGCCTACTAGCGGGAGGGCCCGGGGAGACCCAGTACTTC,CASSRLLAGGPGETQYF
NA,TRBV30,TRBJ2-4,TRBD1,TGTGCCTGGATCTCCGGGACAGTAAGTCACTTC,CAWISGTVSHF
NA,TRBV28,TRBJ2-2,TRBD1,TGTGCCAGCAGTTTATTTTCCTTTTCAAGGGGACAGATGAACACCGGGGAGCTGTTTTTT,CASSLFSFSRGQMNTGELFF
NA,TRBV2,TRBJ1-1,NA,TGTGCCAGCAGGGCAGGGCGTAGCACTGAAGCTTTCTTT,CASRAGRSTEAFF
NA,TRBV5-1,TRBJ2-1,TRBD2,TGCGCCAGCAGCTTGGGGACCCTTCTAGCGGGAGCGTACAATGAGCAGTTCTTC,CASSLGTLLAGAYNEQFF
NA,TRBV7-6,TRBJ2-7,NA,TGTGCCAGCAGCGCCGGGGGAAGCTCCTACGAGCAGTACTTC,CASSAGGSSYEQYF
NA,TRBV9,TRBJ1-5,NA,TGTGCCAGCAGCCCCTCCGGCGATCAGCCCCAGCATTTT,CASSPSGDQPQHF
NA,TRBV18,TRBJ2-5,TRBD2,TGTGCCAGCTCAGGGACTAGCGTGGACCAAGAGACCCAGTACTTC,CASSGTSVDQETQYF
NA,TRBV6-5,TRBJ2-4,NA,TGTGCCAGCAAGGACTCCCAGTCAGGCATTCAGTACTTC,CASKDSQSGIQYF
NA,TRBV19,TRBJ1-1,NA,TGTGCCAGTAGTCCCCTGAACACTGAAGCTTTCTTT,CASSPLNTEAFF
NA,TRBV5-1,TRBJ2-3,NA,TGCGCCAGCAGCTATTACAGCACAGATACGCAGTATTTT,CASSYYSTDTQYF
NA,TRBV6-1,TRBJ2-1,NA,TGTGCCAGCAGTGAACGACTTAGTGATGAGCAGTTCTTC,CASSERLSDEQFF
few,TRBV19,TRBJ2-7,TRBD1,TGTGCCAGTAGTCCCCCCGGGACAGGGAGCTACGAGCAGTACTTC,CASSPPGTGSYEQYF
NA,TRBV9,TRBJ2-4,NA,TGTGCCAGCAGCGTAGCGGCCGGGGACATTCAGTACTTC,CASSVAAGDIQYF
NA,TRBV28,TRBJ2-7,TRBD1,TGTGCCAGCAGGGCCGGACAGGGGGCGATCTACGAGCAGTACTTC,CASRAGQGAIYEQYF
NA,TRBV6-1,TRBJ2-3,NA,TGTGCCAGCAGTGAAATCGTAGCAACAGATACGCAGTATTTT,CASSEIVATDTQYF
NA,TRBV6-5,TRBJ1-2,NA,TGTGCCAGCACCAGGGAAGGGCGAGGCTACACCTTC,CASTREGRGYTF
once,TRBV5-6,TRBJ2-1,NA,TGTGCCAGCAGCTTGGGCGCGGCCCTCTCCTACAATGAGCAGTTCTTC,CASSLGAALSYNEQFF
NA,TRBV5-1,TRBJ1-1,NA,TGCGCCAGCAGCTTGGCGGCCGTTGCCACGAACACTGAAGCTTTCTTT,CASSLAAVATNTEAFF
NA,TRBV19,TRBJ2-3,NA,TGTGCCGTAGCGCCAGATACGCAGTATTTT,CAVAPDTQYF
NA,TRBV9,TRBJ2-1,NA,TGTGCCAGCAGCGTAGACAGACAAGATGAGCAGTTCTTC,CASSVDRQDEQFF
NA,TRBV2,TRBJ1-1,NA,TGTGCCAGCACCGACGGGCGGGCGGCCACTGAAGCTTTCTTT,CASTDGRAATEAFF
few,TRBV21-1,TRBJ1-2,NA,TGTGCCAGCAGCAATCGGGAGACAGGGGGCCGGGGCTACACCTTC,CASSNRETGGRGYTF
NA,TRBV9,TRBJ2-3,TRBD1,TGTGCCAGCAAGGGACAGACAGATACGCAGTATTTT,CASKGQTDTQYF
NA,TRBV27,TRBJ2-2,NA,TGTGCCAGCAGTTTTGCGGTTCCGAACACCGGGGAGCTGTTTTTT,CASSFAVPNTGELFF
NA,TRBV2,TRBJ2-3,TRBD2,TGTGCCAGCACCCCGGAGCCTAGCGGGGGCACAGATACGCAGTATTTT,CASTPEPSGGTDTQYF
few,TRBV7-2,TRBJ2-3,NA,TGTGCCAGCAGCTTAGTCGGGGAGAGCACAGATACGCAGTATTTT,CASSLVGESTDTQYF
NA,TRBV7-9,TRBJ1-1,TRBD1,TGTGCCAGCAGCCCCGGACAGGGAATGGGGACTGAAGCTTTCTTT,CASSPGQGMGTEAFF
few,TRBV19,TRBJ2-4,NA,TGTGCCAGTAGTATAGACAGTAGCGTAAACATTCAGTACTTC,CASSIDSSVNIQYF
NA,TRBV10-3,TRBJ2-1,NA,TGTGCCATCAGTGAGTCGATGGGTAGCGCCGGAGGCAATGAGCAGTTCTTC,CAISESMGSAGGNEQFF
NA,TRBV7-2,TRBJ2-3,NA,TGTGCCAGCAGCTTAGGGGTAGCCACAGATACGCAGTATTTT,CASSLGVATDTQYF
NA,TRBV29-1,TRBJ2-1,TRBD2,TGCAGCACCCGAGGGGCGGGAGTTTCTTATGAGCAGTTCTTC,CSTRGAGVSYEQFF
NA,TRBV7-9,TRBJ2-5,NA,TGTGCCAGCAGCCAAGACAGGTCGTCTGGGGAGACCCAGTACTTC,CASSQDRSSGETQYF
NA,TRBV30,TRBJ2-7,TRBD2,TGTGCCTGGAGTGTACTGTCTAGCGGAACCTACGAGCAGTACTTC,CAWSVLSSGTYEQYF
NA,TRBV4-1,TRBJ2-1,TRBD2,TGCGCCAGCAGCCAAGAGTATAAGACTAGCGGGAGCCGAAGTGAGCAGTTCTTC,CASSQEYKTSGSRSEQFF
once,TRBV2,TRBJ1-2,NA,TGTGCCAGCAGCCAACGCCGGGACACTCCAGGGCCGAGAGGCTACACCTTC,CASSQRRDTPGPRGYTF
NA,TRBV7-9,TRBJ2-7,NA,TGTGCCAGCAGCTTAGCAGGGACCTACGAGCAGTACTTC,CASSLAGTYEQYF
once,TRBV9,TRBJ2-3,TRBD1,TGTGCCAGCAGCCGCTCCGGGACAGGCACAGATACGCAGTATTTT,CASSRSGTGTDTQYF
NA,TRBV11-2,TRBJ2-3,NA,TGTGCCAGCAGCCTAGGGACTGCGACAGATACGCAGTATTTT,CASSLGTATDTQYF
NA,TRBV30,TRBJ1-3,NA,TGTGCCTGGAGTACAGCTGGAAACACCATATATTTT,CAWSTAGNTIYF
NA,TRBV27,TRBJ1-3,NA,TGTGCCAGCAGGAACTCTGGAAACACCATATATTTT,CASRNSGNTIYF
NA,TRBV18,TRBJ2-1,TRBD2,TGTGCCAGCTCACCCTTGAGCGGGAGCGGTTCCAATGAGCAGTTCTTC,CASSPLSGSGSNEQFF
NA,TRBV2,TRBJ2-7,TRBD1,TGTGCCAGCAGTGAAACAGGGATGTTCCTCTCGGGACAGAGCTCCTACGAGCAGTACTTC,CASSETGMFLSGQSSYEQYF
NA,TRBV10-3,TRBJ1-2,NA,TGTGCCATCAGTCGAATAGACTATGGCTACACCTTC,CAISRIDYGYTF
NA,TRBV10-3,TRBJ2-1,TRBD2,TGTGCCATCAGTGTTAGCGGGAGGAATGAGCAGTTCTTC,CAISVSGRNEQFF